The T cell receptor (beta chain) under discussion was sequenced for a study of T cell responses to AZD1222 COVID-19 vaccine. Study-level findings and limits: The number of AZD1222 recipients seropositive at baseline was only six. With two AZD1222 doses given, Spike-specific TCR breadth and depth both rose. The donor group comprised mostly white British people and more females; the analysis possibly underestimated clonal diversity.

The CDR3 has 15 amino acids. Germline CDR1 and CDR2: ENHRY and SYGVKD. Deletions cut 7 bases from V and 1 base from J, with 14 bases between. Comments on this clone: Antigen: not known.

Here immunoSEQ multiplex PCR was the method, and the copy in TCRdb shows in-frame clones only, minus some. Counted here are under 130,000 clones, 90% to 95% occurring once; the ten biggest clones make up about 2.2%. The V call is TRBV10-3, the J call TRBJ1-3, with D tentatively TRBD1 (5 bases). The sequence was collected from an adult in good health. Sample: peripheral blood, taken on day 0 of AZD1222 vaccination. CDR3 protein: CAIKAPAGSGNTIYF. CDR3 coding DNA: TGTGCCATCAAGGCCCCTGCAGGGTCTGGAAACACCATATATTTT.